The text below deals with one TCR beta chain. Its antigen is still unknown. Libraries were prepared by immunoSEQ multiplex PCR; TCRdb keeps only in-frame clonotypes and omits some of them. The sample lists about 76,000 clones, approximately 87% occurring once. Trimming pared 8 bases from V and 0 bases from J, leaving 14 bases between. The CDR3 extends over 14 amino acids. CDR1 and CDR2 from the germline V gene are SNHLY and FYNNEI. This sample stems from a study of cytotoxic CD8 clonotypes in ibrutinib-treated CLL. Across the whole study: Among the samples, the mean was approximately 260,000 productive templates and approximately 94,000 productive rearrangements. The study's findings and limits: Public clonotypes occurred uncommonly; on treatment, they contracted or remained stable. Age-matched healthy donor levels were exceeded by baseline clonality, which tracked circulating CD8+ T-cell counts.

Source: PBMCs, taken after 24 months of ibrutinib treatment. This TCR was recovered from a human donor with chronic lymphocytic leukemia. This rearrangement joins TRBV2 to TRBJ2-7; D perhaps matches TRBD1 (6 bases). The CDR3 region has the DNA TGTGCCAGCTTAGGCCAGGGGAGCTCCTACGAGCAGTACTTC. It is translated as CASLGQGSSYEQYF.